This T cell receptor (beta chain) was obtained from a study of blood T cell repertoires in COVID-19. As for the study in general: Samples of COVID-19 (acute and convalescent) were obtained from the United States, Italy and Spain.

In the authors' workflow: Cell counts per sample came from amplifying reference gene primers. Clones were read by immunoSEQ multiplex PCR, and TCRdb kept only the in-frame ones, dropping some. V, J and clone size are taken as reported in that table, and D and trimming were inferred from the DNA itself. The table has 200,000 or so clones, roughly 90% seen once. Clinical history reported by participants formed the basis on which cohorts were assigned. The CDR3 covers 15 residues. Germline CDR1 and CDR2: LNHDA and SQIVND (reference sequence). Unmatched junction bases numbered 5, after V lost 3 bases and J lost 1 base.

The TCR comes from a woman younger than 30 who had recovered from COVID-19. The source material was PBMCs or T cells enriched from blood (not recorded which). The chain combines TRBV19 with TRBJ1-2; 7 positions match TRBD1. The CDR3: CASSIEGALNYGYTF. The CDR3 nucleotides are TGTGCCAGTAGTATCGAGGGGGCACTTAACTATGGCTACACCTTC. The full variable domain, its missing parts supplied by reference TRBV19 and TRBJ1-2, is DGGITQSPKYLFRKEGQNVTLSCEQNLNHDAMYWYRQDPGQGLRLIYYSQIVNDFQKGDIAEGYSVSREKKESFPLTVTSAQKNPTAFYLCASSIEGALNYGYTFGSGTRLTVV.